One and the same sample provided the 28 T cell receptor beta chains below, sequenced in a study of high-grade serous ovarian cancer treatment subgroups (dated by TCRdb to the early 2020s). Tumor samples were collected prior to definitive surgery or chemotherapy. Library generation was performed with the immunoSEQ multiplex PCR assay. TCRdb took this table from immuneACCESS and kept in-frame rearrangements with V and J called. Such tables lack part of the clones; where checked against another copy, unresolved V genes explain under half of the gap, and the rest is unexplained. This sample comprises some 5,300 clones, over 60% of them detected only once. The top ten clonotypes cover about 9.1% of the sample. Sample: tumor tissue. These TCRs come from a human donor with high-grade serous ovarian cancer.

The chain recombines TRBV19 with TRBJ2-3; TRBD2 matches 12 bases. The CDR3 contains 17 residues. In germline, CDR1 is LNHDA, CDR2 SQIVND (reference sequence). Unmatched junction bases numbered 8, after V lost 5 bases and J lost 2 bases. DNA for the CDR3: TGTGCCAGTAGTGGGGGGACTAGCGGGCTCGACACAGATACGCAGTATTTT. Encoded protein: CASSGGTSGLDTDTQYF.

The rearrangement uses TRBV12-2 and TRBJ1-3; the DNA was not compared with TRBD1, the D call given in the table. TRBV12-2 is given as a pseudogene. The CDR3 contains 13 residues. CDR3 sequence: CASRLRQVGTIYF. CDR3 DNA sequence: TGTGCAAGTCGCTTAAGACAGGTCGGCACCATATATTTT.

The rearrangement uses TRBV5-1 and TRBJ1-1; weak D call: TRBD1 (6 bases). The CDR3 is 15 residues long. V was trimmed by 0 bases and J by 1 base, leaving 10 bases between them. Per germline, CDR1 SGHRS and CDR2 YFSETQ. The CDR3 sequence: CASSLGGAGNTEAFF. The CDR3 DNA follows: TGCGCCAGCAGCTTGGGGGGGGCGGGGAACACTGAAGCTTTCTTT.

The CDR3 bases are TGTGCCAGCAGCGCGAGGATAGGGTACAATGAGCAGTTCTTC. It is translated as CASSARIGYNEQFF. The J gene is TRBJ2-1, the V gene TRBV11-1; D unresolved. The ends were cut back, 5 bases at V and 4 bases at J, with 12 bases in the middle. Germline V CDR1 and CDR2: SGHAT, FQDESV (reference sequence). CDR3 length equals 14 residues. Full variable domain (missing parts from reference TRBV11-1 and TRBJ2-1): EAEVAQSPRYKITEKSQAVAFWCDPISGHATLYWYRQILGQGPELLVQFQDESVVDDSQLPKDRFSAERLKGVDSTLKIQPAELGDSAMYLCASSARIGYNEQFFGPGTRLTVL.

The chain recombines TRBV5-1 with TRBJ1-1; D perhaps matches TRBD1 (5 bases). This CDR3 is 15 amino acids long. Germline V CDR1 and CDR2: SGHRS, YFSETQ. Deletions cut 4 bases from V and 8 bases from J, with 21 bases between. The CDR3 sequence: CASSAAGTPDLEAFF. The CDR3 nucleotides are TGCGCCAGCAGCGCAGCCGGGACTCCGGACCTAGAAGCTTTCTTT.

The V call is TRBV4-1, the J call TRBJ1-1; 8 nucleotides line up with TRBD1. The V gene's germline CDR1 is MGHRA and CDR2 YSYEKL. Trimming at V came to 1 base and at J to 8 bases, leaving 3 bases not matched to a gene. CDR3 length equals 13 residues. The CDR3 is CASSQVQGAEAFF. The CDR3 DNA follows: TGCGCCAGCAGCCAAGTTCAGGGGGCCGAAGCTTTCTTT.

This clone was detected a few times. The rearrangement uses TRBV19 and TRBJ2-2, with D possibly being TRBD2 (6 bases). V was pared by 10 bases and J by 6 bases, with 15 bases between. Germline values: CDR1 LNHDA, CDR2 SQIVND (reference sequence). The CDR3 is 13 residues long. CDR3 amino acids: CATVGDFAGELFF. CDR3 sequence (DNA): TGTGCCACAGTTGGGGACTTCGCCGGGGAGCTGTTTTTT.

The chain has TRBV18 and TRBJ2-7, with D unclear. Germline V gene data show CDR1 as KGHSH and CDR2 as LQKENI. This CDR3 has 14 amino acids. With 3 bases removed from V and 0 bases from J, the gap between germline ends came to 9 bases. The CDR3 sequence: CASSPPATSYEQYF. Here the CDR3 DNA reads TGTGCCAGCTCACCGCCAGCCACCTCCTACGAGCAGTACTTC. Combining the CDR3 with reference TRBV18 and TRBJ2-7 gives the whole variable domain NAGVMQNPRHLVRRRGQEARLRCSPMKGHSHVYWYRQLPEEGLKFMVYLQKENIIDESGMPKERFSAEFPKEGPSILRIQQVVRGDSAAYFCASSPPATSYEQYFGPGTRLTVT.

The gene calls are TRBV18 and TRBJ2-3, with D possibly TRBD1 on 5 matching bases. This CDR3 comprises 13 residues. Trimming removed 0 bases from V and 11 bases from J, with 12 bases in between. Germline V gives CDR1 KGHSH, CDR2 LQKENI. CDR3: CASSPPQGMGQYF. CDR3 coding DNA: TGTGCCAGCTCACCACCCCAGGGCATGGGGCAGTATTTT.

The rearrangement uses TRBV27 and TRBJ1-2; D not resolved. The CDR3 extends over 17 amino acids. Trimming left V 1 base short and J 7 bases short, with 22 bases between. The V gene's germline CDR1 is MNHEY and CDR2 SMNVEV (reference sequence). The chain's CDR3 is CASSLYPPPGYKGGYTF. The CDR3 nucleotides are TGTGCCAGCAGTTTATACCCCCCCCCGGGGTATAAGGGTGGCTACACCTTC.

The chain uses TRBV5-6 and TRBJ2-4; TRBD1 aligns across 8 bases. The germline V gene has CDR1 SGHDT and CDR2 YYEEEE. The CDR3 runs 13 residues. V was clipped by 4 bases and J by 6 bases; unmatched bases: 3. In DNA, the CDR3 is TGTGCCAGCAGCAGGACAGGGCTAAACATTCAGTACTTC. It is translated as CASSRTGLNIQYF.

V usage is TRBV5-1 and J usage is TRBJ2-3, with D uncertain. V was pared by 4 bases and J by 2 bases, with 2 bases between. Per the germline V gene, CDR1 is SGHRS and CDR2 is YFSETQ. The CDR3 covers 11 residues. The DNA of the CDR3 is TGCGCCAGCAGCGTCACAGATACGCAGTATTTT. This codes for CASSVTDTQYF. Together with reference TRBV5-1 and TRBJ2-3, the CDR3 gives the full variable domain: KAGVTQTPRYLIKTRGQQVTLSCSPISGHRSVSWYQQTPGQGLQFLFEYFSETQRNKGNFPGRFSGRQFSNSRSEMNVSTLELGDSALYLCASSVTDTQYFGPGTRLTVL.

V gene TRBV11-3 combines with J gene TRBJ1-1, with 10 bases identical to TRBD1. This CDR3 comprises 16 residues. Germline CDR1 is SGHNT and CDR2 is YENEEA. The junction had 8 bases not matched to a gene; V was cut back by 5 bases and J by 2 bases. Here the CDR3 reads CASSGAGTGDNTEAFF. As DNA, the CDR3 is TGTGCCAGCAGCGGCGCCGGGACAGGGGATAACACTGAAGCTTTCTTT.

The rearrangement joins TRBV2 to TRBJ1-5; D not resolved. Trimming stripped 1 base from V and 4 bases from J, with 8 bases between. This CDR3 has 14 amino acids. The germline CDR1 and CDR2 sequences are SNHLY and FYNNEI. The CDR3 sequence: CASSEGSRNQPQHF. As DNA, the CDR3 is TGTGCCAGCAGTGAAGGGTCTCGAAATCAGCCCCAGCATTTT.

This clone came up once. This sequence joins TRBV10-3 and TRBJ2-1, with 9 bases lining up with TRBD1. Germline V lookup: CDR1 ENHRY, CDR2 SYGVKD. J was trimmed by 4 bases and V by 7 bases; bases with no gene match: 8. The CDR3 extends over 15 amino acids. CDR3 sequence (DNA): TGTGCCATCACCCCGGACAGGGGCCTATACAATGAGCAGTTCTTC. Protein sequence: CAITPDRGLYNEQFF.

The chain employs TRBV29-1 and TRBJ1-6, with D uncertain. CDR3 size: 15 residues. Between the trimmed V and J ends, which lost 4 bases and 5 bases, there was a span of 15 bases. In germline, CDR1 is SQVTM, CDR2 ANQGSEA. DNA of the CDR3: TGCAGCGTTGCTATCGGGAGTACGGATAATTCACCCCTCCACTTT. Its protein is CSVAIGSTDNSPLHF.

This chain connects TRBV7-2 to TRBJ2-5; TRBD1 matches at 10 bases. With the DNA end fitting TRBJ2-7 better, the J assignment may be wrong. This CDR3 has 16 residues. CDR1 SGHTA and CDR2 FQGNSA come from the germline V gene. This CDR3 is CASSLAPTGGIYEQYF. The CDR3 DNA follows: TGTGCCAGCAGCTTAGCGCCGACAGGGGGCATCTACGAGCAGTACTTC.

This chain connects TRBV30 to TRBJ1-1, with D perhaps TRBD1 (6 bases). This CDR3 region has 13 residues. Trimming stripped 0 bases from V and 7 bases from J, with 12 bases between. CDR1 is GTSNPN and CDR2 is SVGIG in the germline V gene (reference sequence). CDR3 residues: CAWSVGGPNEAFF. CDR3 coding DNA: TGTGCCTGGAGTGTAGGGGGGCCCAATGAAGCTTTCTTT.

The V and J genes are TRBV9 and TRBJ1-1, with 7 bases lining up with TRBD1. J gave up 4 bases and V 0 bases, and 3 bases lay outside the gene matches. From germline, CDR1 is SGDLS and CDR2 YYNGEE. This CDR3 is 14 amino acids long. The CDR3 DNA reads as TGTGCCAGCAGCGTAGGACAGGGTGGCACTGAAGCTTTCTTT. Translated, it gives CASSVGQGGTEAFF.

V usage is TRBV30 and J usage is TRBJ1-2, with TRBD1 identical over 7 bases. Germline assignment: CDR1 GTSNPN and CDR2 SVGIG (reference sequence). V gave up 5 bases and J gave up 3 bases; unmatched junction bases: 0. This CDR3 is 11 amino acids long. CDR3 region: CAWGQDYGYTF. Written as DNA, the CDR3 is TGTGCCTGGGGACAGGACTATGGCTACACCTTC.

This clone was picked up a small number of times. The J gene is TRBJ1-2, the V gene TRBV9; tentatively, D is TRBD1 (6 bases). CDR3 length equals 12 residues. Germline values: CDR1 SGDLS, CDR2 YYNGEE. Trimming cost V 0 bases and J 8 bases, with 8 bases left between them. DNA of the CDR3: TGTGCCAGCAGCGTAGATAGGGGGGGCTACACCTTC. Protein sequence: CASSVDRGGYTF.

This clone was detected a few times. J is TRBJ2-7 and V is TRBV2; tentative D call: TRBD2 (5 bases). V was cut by 7 bases and J by 2 bases, with 15 bases left in between. The CDR3 consists of 14 residues. Germline values: CDR1 SNHLY, CDR2 FYNNEI. The CDR3 protein is CASTLVEGAYEQYF. The CDR3 DNA is TGTGCCAGCACCCTAGTTGAGGGTGCCTACGAGCAGTACTTC.

This clone was seen a single time. The gene calls are TRBV10-3 and TRBJ1-1, with D possibly being TRBD1 (5 bases). The germline V gene encodes CDR1 ENHRY and CDR2 SYGVKD. With 4 bases removed from V and 3 bases from J, the gap between germline ends came to 27 bases. The CDR3 totals 19 residues. The CDR3 reads CAISGTRLFRDRLDTEAFF. The CDR3 coding sequence is TGTGCCATCAGTGGGACTCGACTATTCCGGGACCGCCTTGACACTGAAGCTTTCTTT.

The table lists this clone with a count of one. CDR3 sequence reads: CAISGTGFPLFQETQYF. The CDR3 DNA reads TGTGCCATCAGTGGGACAGGGTTTCCCCTCTTTCAAGAGACCCAGTACTTC. The rearrangement links TRBV10-3 to TRBJ2-5, with 8 bases aligning to TRBD1. The CDR3 sequence is 17 residues long. The J segment lost 2 bases and the V segment lost 4 bases, leaving 12 bases of the junction unmatched. Germline CDR1 is ENHRY and CDR2 is SYGVKD.

CDR3 region: CATSLWRPEPSTDTQYF. Here the CDR3 DNA reads TGTGCCACAAGCCTCTGGCGTCCGGAACCTAGCACAGATACGCAGTATTTT. The gene calls are TRBV10-3 and TRBJ2-3; D unclear. Germline CDR1 is ENHRY and CDR2 is SYGVKD. The CDR3 covers 17 residues. V was clipped by 10 bases and J by 0 bases, with 23 bases between them.

The genes are TRBV28 and TRBJ2-3; tentative D call: TRBD2 (6 bases). CDR1 and CDR2 (germline): MDHEN, SYDVKM. The CDR3 totals 14 residues. The germline V and J ends were trimmed by 3 bases and 3 bases, with 10 bases remaining between them. CDR3 nucleotides: TGTGCCAGCAGTTTTCTAAGCGGGACAGATACGCAGTATTTT. Protein: CASSFLSGTDTQYF. Combining the CDR3 with reference TRBV28 and TRBJ2-3 gives the whole variable domain DVKVTQSSRYLVKRTGEKVFLECVQDMDHENMFWYRQDPGLGLRLIYFSYDVKMKEKGDIPEGYSVSREKKERFSLILESASTNQTSMYLCASSFLSGTDTQYFGPGTRLTVL.

The V gene is TRBV25-1, the J gene TRBJ1-2, with D unresolved. This CDR3 contains 15 residues. In germline, CDR1 is MGHDK, CDR2 SYGVNS. Trimming removed 1 base from V and 2 bases from J, with 11 bases in between. This CDR3 reads CASSESWKQNYGYTF. The CDR3, as DNA: TGTGCCAGCAGTGAATCTTGGAAGCAAAACTATGGCTACACCTTC.

This clone was picked up a small number of times. The V call is TRBV6-6, the J call TRBJ1-6; D is possibly TRBD1 (6 bases). The ends were cut back, 7 bases at V and 7 bases at J, with 11 bases in the middle. The germline V gene has CDR1 MNHNY and CDR2 SVGAGI (reference sequence). The CDR3 length is 13 residues. CDR3 region: CASNAGQNSPLHF. CDR3 sequence (DNA): TGTGCCAGCAACGCAGGACAGAATTCACCCCTCCACTTT.